The 26 T cell receptor beta chains reported below all come from one sample, sequenced in a study of blood T cell repertoires in COVID-19. Sequencing was performed with immunoSEQ multiplex PCR; in TCRdb, only in-frame clones are kept and a portion is missing. The table shows tens of thousands of clones, with almost 85% occurring only once. Specimen: peripheral blood. The receptors here all came from a man in his fifties or sixties with active or convalescent COVID-19.

This rearrangement joins TRBV19 to TRBJ2-7, with D tentatively TRBD2 (6 bases). This CDR3 spans 14 amino acids. The V end was cut by 3 bases, the J end by 2 bases, with 11 bases between. CDR1 is LNHDA and CDR2 is SQIVND in the germline V gene (reference sequence). CDR3 region: CASSIGGSAYEQYF. As DNA, the CDR3 is TGTGCCAGTAGTATTGGGGGGTCGGCCTACGAGCAGTACTTC.

This CDR3 reads CASSLRSRAQPQHF. CDR3 nucleotides: TGTGCCAGCAGCTTGAGATCCAGGGCTCAGCCCCAGCATTTT. The V gene is TRBV5-6, the J gene TRBJ1-5, with D possibly TRBD1 on 5 matching bases. V was pared by 1 base and J by 6 bases, with 11 bases between. The CDR3 has 14 residues. CDR1 and CDR2 from the germline V gene are SGHDT and YYEEEE.

This clone showed up many times. The chain uses TRBV4-1 and TRBJ2-7; 9 positions agree with TRBD2. V was clipped by 1 base and J by 0 bases; unmatched bases: 4. The CDR3 consists of 16 residues. The germline V gene encodes CDR1 MGHRA and CDR2 YSYEKL. The CDR3 here is CASSQVRAGGSYEQYV. Written as DNA, the CDR3 is TGCGCCAGCAGCCAAGTTCGAGCGGGGGGCTCCTACGAGCAGTACGTC.

This chain links TRBV10-3 with TRBJ2-7; maybe TRBD1 (5 bases). V was pared by 4 bases and J by 3 bases, with 10 bases between. Germline-derived CDR1 and CDR2 are ENHRY and SYGVKD. The CDR3 contains 13 residues. As DNA, the CDR3 is TGTGCCATCAGTGCTGGTAGGGGCTACGAGCAGTACGTC. Residues: CAISAGRGYEQYV.

The CDR3 sequence is CASSPPGTGGGNAGANVLTF. Here the CDR3 DNA reads TGTGCCAGCTCACCACCCGGGACAGGGGGCGGAAACGCTGGGGCCAACGTCCTGACTTTC. The chain recombines TRBV18 with TRBJ2-6, with 12 bases fitting TRBD1. Trimming at V came to 0 bases and at J to 2 bases, leaving 8 bases not matched to a gene. Germline lookup yields CDR1 KGHSH and CDR2 LQKENI. The CDR3 sequence is 20 residues long.

V and J are TRBV28 and TRBJ1-3; the D gene is possibly TRBD1 (6 bases). The germline CDR1 and CDR2 sequences are MDHEN and SYDVKM. Trimming left V 5 bases short and J 0 bases short, with 11 bases between. The CDR3 has 15 amino acids. In DNA, the CDR3 is TGTGCCAGCAGTCGGGACACCAACTCTGGAAACACCATATATTTT. Translated: CASSRDTNSGNTIYF.

J is TRBJ1-4 and V is TRBV9, with a possible D match to TRBD1 (6 bases). V dropped 0 bases and J dropped 7 bases, with 19 bases sitting between them. CDR1 and CDR2 (germline): SGDLS, YYNGEE. This CDR3 region has 17 residues. The CDR3: CASSVATGPGLAEKLFF. For the CDR3, the DNA is TGTGCCAGCAGCGTAGCTACAGGGCCCGGCTTGGCTGAAAAACTGTTTTTT.

The chain carries TRBV5-6 and TRBJ1-2, with 7 positions matching TRBD1. The junction had 9 bases not matched to a gene; V was cut back by 5 bases and J by 8 bases. Germline values: CDR1 SGHDT, CDR2 YYEEEE. The CDR3 loop spans 13 amino acids. CDR3 loop: CASRFTGDLGYTF. In DNA, the CDR3 is TGTGCCAGCAGGTTTACAGGGGATTTGGGCTACACCTTC.

The V gene is TRBV6-5, the J gene TRBJ1-4; possibly TRBD1 for D (5 bases). The germline V gene has CDR1 MNHEY and CDR2 SVGAGI. V dropped 6 bases and J dropped 8 bases, with 16 bases sitting between them. This CDR3 has 14 residues. CDR3 in amino acids: CASSPSWRGEKLFF. CDR3 nucleotides: TGTGCCAGCAGCCCCTCGTGGCGGGGGGAAAAACTGTTTTTT.

The chain uses TRBV7-2 and TRBJ2-3; 12 bases match TRBD2. From germline, CDR1 is SGHTA and CDR2 FQGNSA. The length of the CDR3 is 16 residues. With V trimmed by 5 bases and J by 1 base, 4 bases remained unmatched. The CDR3 DNA reads TGTGCCAGCAGCCTACTAGCGGGGGGCGGCACAGATACGCAGTATTTT. Translation: CASSLLAGGGTDTQYF.

The chain employs TRBV10-3 and TRBJ1-4, with D tentatively TRBD1 (5 bases). This CDR3 is 14 amino acids long. The germline CDR1 and CDR2 sequences are ENHRY and SYGVKD. The ends were cut back, 8 bases at V and 2 bases at J, with 12 bases in the middle. CDR3 sequence (DNA): TGTGCCATCGGAGGAGGGGAGACTAATGAAAAACTGTTTTTT. The encoded protein is CAIGGGETNEKLFF.

This clone was found a few times. The chain uses TRBV6-6 and TRBJ2-7; 10 nucleotides match TRBD1. CDR3 size: 15 residues. Germline values: CDR1 MNHNY, CDR2 SVGAGI (reference sequence). The J segment lost 1 base and the V segment lost 7 bases, leaving 7 bases of the junction unmatched. The CDR3 DNA follows: TGTGCCAGCAATCCAAGACAGGGGGCATCCTACGAGCAGTACTTC. Its translation is CASNPRQGASYEQYF.

The gene calls are TRBV30 and TRBJ1-5; 7 bases match TRBD1. CDR3 size: 12 residues. J lost 6 bases, V lost 8 bases, and 7 bases had no gene match. Germline-derived CDR1 and CDR2 are GTSNPN and SVGIG (reference sequence). CDR3 DNA sequence: TGTGCCGTATCGACAGGGCCTCAGCCCCAGCATTTT. Protein: CAVSTGPQPQHF.

J is TRBJ2-7 and V is TRBV20-1; possible D gene TRBD2, 6 bases. CDR1 and CDR2 (germline): DFQATT, SNEGSKA (reference sequence). With 3 bases removed from V and 2 bases from J, the gap between germline ends came to 11 bases. The CDR3 totals 13 residues. CDR3 amino acids: CSASVTGAYEQYF. For the CDR3, the DNA is TGCAGTGCTAGTGTGACGGGGGCCTACGAGCAGTACTTC.

CDR3 nucleotide sequence: TGCGCCAGCAGCTTGTCAAACAGGGGCACCTGGGGGAACACCGGGGAGCTGTTTTTT. Encoded protein: CASSLSNRGTWGNTGELFF. The chain combines TRBV5-1 with TRBJ2-2; 7 nucleotides match TRBD1. CDR1 SGHRS and CDR2 YFSETQ come from the germline V gene. The CDR3 contains 19 residues. Trimming removed 1 base from V and 1 base from J; junction bases left unmatched: 13.

The table lists this clone with a count of one. The CDR3 is CASSLGGSGNIQYF. CDR3 DNA: TGTGCCAGCAGCTTAGGGGGCTCGGGAAACATTCAGTACTTC. J is TRBJ2-4 and V is TRBV7-2; TRBD1 might be the D (5 bases). Germline CDR1 and CDR2: SGHTA and FQGNSA. V was clipped by 1 base and J by 6 bases, with 10 bases between them. This CDR3 is built from 14 residues.

V usage is TRBV7-2 and J usage is TRBJ2-5; 8 bases fit TRBD1. The V segment lost 6 bases and the J segment 4 bases; nucleotides outside the gene matches: 10. CDR1 is SGHTA and CDR2 is FQGNSA in the germline V gene. The CDR3 has 15 residues. CDR3 region: CASSPDRGGGETQYF. The CDR3 DNA sequence: TGTGCCAGCAGTCCTGACAGGGGAGGCGGAGAGACCCAGTACTTC.

V usage is TRBV5-8 and J usage is TRBJ2-3; 10 bases agree with TRBD2. In germline, CDR1 is SGHTS, CDR2 YDEGEE. The length of the CDR3 is 16 residues. The V and J ends lost 5 bases and 4 bases, in that order; junction bases with no gene match: 10. The CDR3 here is CASRRTSGKFSDTQYF. The CDR3 DNA is TGTGCCAGCAGGCGGACTAGCGGAAAGTTCTCAGATACGCAGTATTTT.

V gene TRBV6-5 combines with J gene TRBJ1-5; D gene uncertain. CDR1 MNHEY and CDR2 SVGAGI come from the germline V gene. V lost 2 bases and J 4 bases, leaving 9 bases between the germline ends. This CDR3 has 14 amino acids. The CDR3 nucleotides read TGTGCCAGCAGTTACGCGGGGAGTAATCAGCCCCAGCATTTT. Its translation: CASSYAGSNQPQHF.

This rearrangement joins TRBV19 to TRBJ1-1; 10 bases are shared with TRBD1. V gave up 10 bases and J gave up 6 bases; unmatched junction bases: 5. Germline CDR1 and CDR2: LNHDA and SQIVND (reference sequence). This CDR3 is built from 12 residues. The DNA of the CDR3 is TGTGCCACTAAGGGACAGGGGTCTGAAGCTTTCTTT. Protein sequence: CATKGQGSEAFF.

The rearrangement links TRBV2 to TRBJ2-1, with TRBD2 matching over 10 bases. V lost 4 bases to trimming and J lost 0 bases; unmatched junction nucleotides: 9. The CDR3 covers 18 residues. The germline CDR1 and CDR2 sequences are SNHLY and FYNNEI. The CDR3 sequence is CASSGLAGELLSYNEQFF. In nucleotides, the CDR3 is TGTGCCAGCAGTGGGCTAGCGGGGGAGCTCCTCTCCTACAATGAGCAGTTCTTC. The variable domain in full, completed from reference TRBV2 and TRBJ2-1, reads EPEVTQTPSHQVTQMGQEVILRCVPISNHLYFYWYRQILGQKVEFLVSFYNNEISEKSEIFDDQFSVERPDGSNFTLKIRSTKLEDSAMYFCASSGLAGELLSYNEQFFGPGTRLTVL.

This chain connects TRBV7-9 to TRBJ1-1, with D maybe TRBD1 (5 bases). The V end was cut by 5 bases, the J end by 7 bases, with 17 bases between. The CDR3 has 14 residues. Germline V gene data show CDR1 as SEHNR and CDR2 as FQNEAQ (reference sequence). The CDR3 is CASSPRDFGDEAFF. The CDR3 DNA reads TGTGCCAGCAGCCCCCGGGACTTCGGGGATGAAGCTTTCTTT.

The chain has TRBV19 and TRBJ1-5, with D possibly TRBD1 on 6 matching bases. This CDR3 has 15 amino acids. Germline assignment: CDR1 LNHDA and CDR2 SQIVND (reference sequence). Between the trimmed V and J ends, which lost 7 bases and 1 base, there was a span of 14 bases. The CDR3, as DNA: TGTGCCAGTAAAAAGGACAGATTGAGCAATCAGCCCCAGCATTTT. This codes for CASKKDRLSNQPQHF. The full variable domain, its missing parts supplied by reference TRBV19 and TRBJ1-5, is DGGITQSPKYLFRKEGQNVTLSCEQNLNHDAMYWYRQDPGQGLRLIYYSQIVNDFQKGDIAEGYSVSREKKESFPLTVTSAQKNPTAFYLCASKKDRLSNQPQHFGDGTRLSIL.

The chain recombines TRBV11-2 with TRBJ2-5, with TRBD2 as a possible D gene (6 bases). The germline gives CDR1 SGHAT, CDR2 FQNNGV. Trimming took off 1 base at V and 5 bases at J, with 14 bases between the two ends. The CDR3 has 15 amino acids. The CDR3 protein is CASSLVREALETQYF. CDR3 nucleotides: TGTGCCAGCAGCTTAGTTAGGGAGGCATTGGAGACCCAGTACTTC.

The chain couples TRBV19 to TRBJ2-7; the match to TRBD1 covers 10 bases. The CDR3 is made up of 15 amino acids. The ends lost 4 bases at V and 1 base at J; junction bases unmatched: 4. The V gene's germline CDR1 is LNHDA and CDR2 SQIVND (reference sequence). CDR3 sequence (DNA): TGTGCCAGTAGTAGACAGGGGGCGAAATCCTACGAGCAGTACTTC. Protein product: CASSRQGAKSYEQYF.

This clone was observed once. J is TRBJ2-1 and V is TRBV7-9, with 7 nucleotides matching TRBD1. The length of the CDR3 is 14 residues. Germline CDR1 and CDR2: SEHNR and FQNEAQ (reference sequence). The J segment lost 0 bases and the V segment lost 5 bases, leaving 1 base of the junction unmatched. CDR3 amino acids: CASSRDSSYNEQFF. CDR3 sequence (DNA): TGTGCCAGCAGCCGGGACAGCTCCTACAATGAGCAGTTCTTC.